The entry that follows covers one T cell receptor beta chain sequence. Its antigen is not identified. This entry belongs to a study of Ad26.COV2.S vaccination and SARS-CoV-2 variants. Findings of the study overall: Vaccinees and placebo recipients showed similar non-spike TCR breadth.

Treatment given: around 19 received Ad26.COV2.S at low or high dose, single or two shots; roughly five received placebo; per-sample allocation not given. Sampling occurred on day 63 after the first vaccine or placebo injection. In Boston, the donor was an adult between 18-55 years of age. Clones were sequenced by immunoSEQ multiplex PCR, and TCRdb holds only the in-frame ones, with some missing. This sample has about half a million clones, with 89% found just once. CDR1 SGDLS and CDR2 YYNGEE come from the germline V gene. This CDR3 has 14 amino acids. Between the trimmed V and J ends, which lost 0 bases and 7 bases, there was a span of 11 bases.

The source is a person aged 18-60 years who received the Ad26.COV2.S COVID-19 vaccine or a placebo. The gene calls are TRBV9 and TRBJ1-3; no clear D gene. Sequenced here: peripheral blood, sampled in a trial of Ad26.COV2.S vaccine versus placebo. The CDR3 nucleotides are TGTGCCAGCAGCGTAGCCCCCGGGGTGAACACCATATATTTT. Translation: CASSVAPGVNTIYF.